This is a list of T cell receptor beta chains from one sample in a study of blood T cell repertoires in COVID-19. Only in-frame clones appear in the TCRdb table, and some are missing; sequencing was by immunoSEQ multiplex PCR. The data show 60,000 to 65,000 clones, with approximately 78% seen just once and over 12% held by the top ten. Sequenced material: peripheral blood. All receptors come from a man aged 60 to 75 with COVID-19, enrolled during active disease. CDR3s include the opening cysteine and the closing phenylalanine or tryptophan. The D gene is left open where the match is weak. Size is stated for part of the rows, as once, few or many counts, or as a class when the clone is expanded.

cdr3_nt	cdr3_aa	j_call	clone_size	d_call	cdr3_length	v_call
TGTGCCAGCAGCCCCACCTTGACGGGACAGCTTAATTCACCCCTCCACTTT	CASSPTLTGQLNSPLHF	TRBJ1-6	.	TRBD1	17	TRBV4-2
TGTGCCAGCAGTACTAGCGGGGGCACAGATACGCAGTATTTT	CASSTSGGTDTQYF	TRBJ2-3	.	TRBD2	14	TRBV2
TGCGCCAGCAGCTTGGCCGGGAATTGGGGGCCTGGAAACACCATATATTTT	CASSLAGNWGPGNTIYF	TRBJ1-3	.	.	17	TRBV5-1
TGTGCCAGTAGTAGACAGAGCAATCAGCCCCAGCATTTT	CASSRQSNQPQHF	TRBJ1-5	.	.	13	TRBV19
TGTGCCACGGGGCAGGGTGGGCCGGGTAATCAGCCCCAGCATTTT	CATGQGGPGNQPQHF	TRBJ1-5	.	.	15	TRBV24-1
TGTGCCAGTAGGGAGGGGAACACTGAAGCTTTCTTT	CASREGNTEAFF	TRBJ1-1	.	.	12	TRBV19
TGTGCCAGCAGTGAAATATCCTATAGCAATCAGCCCCAGCATTTT	CASSEISYSNQPQHF	TRBJ1-5	.	.	15	TRBV6-1
TGCGCCAGCAGCTTGTGGGGGCAGGCTAATGAAAAACTGTTTTTT	CASSLWGQANEKLFF	TRBJ1-4	once	.	15	TRBV5-1
TGTGCCAGCAGCCCTTCTACTAACACTGAAGCTTTCTTT	CASSPSTNTEAFF	TRBJ1-1	.	.	13	TRBV7-9
TGTGCCAGCAGGGTTGGCGGAATCTATCAGCCCCAGCATTTT	CASRVGGIYQPQHF	TRBJ1-5	.	.	14	TRBV28
TGTGCCTGGAGTTCGGGGGGGGGAGTAGATACGCAGTATTTT	CAWSSGGGVDTQYF	TRBJ2-3	.	TRBD2	14	TRBV30
TGCGCCAGCAGCTTGGCCTGGTTGGACTCCACCTCTGGAAACACCATATATTTT	CASSLAWLDSTSGNTIYF	TRBJ1-3	once	.	18	TRBV5-1
TGTGCCAGCAGGCTGGGGGCGGCTAATGAAAAACTGTTTTTT	CASRLGAANEKLFF	TRBJ1-4	.	.	14	TRBV5-5
TGTGCCAGCAGCACAAACAGGGTTATAAGTAATGAAAAACTGTTTTTT	CASSTNRVISNEKLFF	TRBJ1-4	once	.	16	TRBV5-4
TGTGCCAGCAGCATTCAGGGGGCCTATAATTCACCCCTCCACTTT	CASSIQGAYNSPLHF	TRBJ1-6	.	TRBD1	15	TRBV6-5
TGTGCCAGCAGCCAAGATCTTTGGCTCACCGGGGAGCTGTTTTTT	CASSQDLWLTGELFF	TRBJ2-2	.	.	15	TRBV3-1/TRBV3-2
TGTGCCAGCAGCTTGGCGGGGAACCACGAGCAGTACTTC	CASSLAGNHEQYF	TRBJ2-7	.	.	13	TRBV7-9
TGTGCCAGCAGCGCCGGACTAGCGGGAGGTAATGAGCAGTTCTTC	CASSAGLAGGNEQFF	TRBJ2-1	.	TRBD2	15	TRBV5-6
TGTGCCAGCATCCAGTCCGGTGGACTGCGGCCCCAGCATTTT	CASIQSGGLRPQHF	TRBJ1-5	.	.	14	TRBV6-5
TGTGCCAGCTCATACGACAGGCAAGAGACCCAGTACTTC	CASSYDRQETQYF	TRBJ2-5	.	.	13	TRBV18
TGTGCCAGCAGCGAAGGGACTCTTGCTAACTATGGCTACACCTTC	CASSEGTLANYGYTF	TRBJ1-2	once	.	15	TRBV6-6
TGTGCCAGTAGTATAGATCCGGGACAGTATAGCAATCAGCCCCAGCATTTT	CASSIDPGQYSNQPQHF	TRBJ1-5	.	TRBD1	17	TRBV19
TGTGCCAGTAGCCATAGGCCCGACAGGAGTGATCAGCCCCAGCATTTT	CASSHRPDRSDQPQHF	TRBJ1-5	.	.	16	TRBV19
TGTGCCAGTAGTATAGATGCGGATGAAAAACTGTTTTTT	CASSIDADEKLFF	TRBJ1-4	.	.	13	TRBV19
TGCGCCAGCAGCCAAAACCCAGGGGACAGTTCTGGAAACACCATATATTTT	CASSQNPGDSSGNTIYF	TRBJ1-3	.	TRBD1	17	TRBV5-1
TGTGCCAGCAGTTTCAGTGGCAATGGCTACACCTTC	CASSFSGNGYTF	TRBJ1-2	once	.	12	TRBV12-3/TRBV12-4
TGTGCTAGTGGTTTAGTCGGGAGGGGATCCGATACGCAGTATTTT	CASGLVGRGSDTQYF	TRBJ2-3	.	TRBD2	15	TRBV12-5
TGTGCCAGCAGCCCCGGGGTCTACAATGAGCAGTTCTTC	CASSPGVYNEQFF	TRBJ2-1	.	.	13	TRBV7-3
TGTGCCAGTACGGACAGGGTGAGCAATCAGCCCCAGCATTTT	CASTDRVSNQPQHF	TRBJ1-5	.	TRBD1	14	TRBV19
TGTGCCAGCAAAAAAGGCAGGGTAAGGTCACCCCTCCACTTT	CASKKGRVRSPLHF	TRBJ1-6	.	.	14	TRBV6-5
TGCGCCAGCAGCTCCCAGGGGGAACATGGCTACACCTTC	CASSSQGEHGYTF	TRBJ1-2	.	TRBD1	13	TRBV5-1
TGCGCCAGCGGGGGGATCGGCAATCAGCCCCAGCATTTT	CASGGIGNQPQHF	TRBJ1-5	.	.	13	TRBV4-1
TGTGCCAGCAGCCGCCGGGACAGGGGGCGAGCTGGGGCCAACGTCCTGACTTTC	CASSRRDRGRAGANVLTF	TRBJ2-6	.	TRBD1	18	TRBV13
TGTGCCTGGACCCTCGGCTCGCCAGGGCGTGAGCAGTTCTTC	CAWTLGSPGREQFF	TRBJ2-1	.	.	14	TRBV30
TGTGCCAGCAGCTTTTGGGCAGGGGGTAATCAGCCCCAGCATTTT	CASSFWAGGNQPQHF	TRBJ1-5	.	TRBD1	15	TRBV7-2
TGTGCCAGCAGCTTAGCGCGGGTTTCACCCCTCCACTTT	CASSLARVSPLHF	TRBJ1-6	.	.	13	TRBV11-1
TGTGCCAGCAGCCAGGACAGGGGATCTGGAAACACCATATATTTT	CASSQDRGSGNTIYF	TRBJ1-3	.	TRBD1	15	TRBV4-2
TGTGCCAGCAGCTTAGCCCGGGGAGTAGCGGGGGCGCAGTCAGAAAATGAGCAGTTCTTC	CASSLARGVAGAQSENEQFF	TRBJ2-1	medium-sized	TRBD2	20	TRBV7-2
TGTGCCAGCAGCTCGGACAGCCTTGAAGCTTTCTTT	CASSSDSLEAFF	TRBJ1-1	.	.	12	TRBV5-5
TGTGCCAGTAGCACGACAGGGGCGGGCGATGAGCAGTTCTTC	CASSTTGAGDEQFF	TRBJ2-1	.	TRBD1	14	TRBV19
TGTGCCAGCAGTGACCTACAGATCACTGAAGCTTTCTTT	CASSDLQITEAFF	TRBJ1-1	.	.	13	TRBV2
TGCGCCAGCAGCGGAGGGACGGCGGTCGAGGCGGGAAACACCATATATTTT	CASSGGTAVEAGNTIYF	TRBJ1-3	.	.	17	TRBV5-1
TGTGCCAGCAGCCCCACAGGGCGAAGGACTGAAGCTTTCTTT	CASSPTGRRTEAFF	TRBJ1-1	few	.	14	TRBV11-1
TGTGCCAGTAGTACACTTCCTTCCTACGAGCAGTACTTC	CASSTLPSYEQYF	TRBJ2-7	.	.	13	TRBV19
TGTGCCAGCAGCCCTCCAGGGGCCAACCAAGAGACCCAGTACTTC	CASSPPGANQETQYF	TRBJ2-5	.	.	15	TRBV7-9
TGCGCCAGCAGAGACACGTACAATGAGCAGTTCTTC	CASRDTYNEQFF	TRBJ2-1	many	.	12	TRBV10-2
TGTGCCAGCAGCCCAGGGACTAGCGGCGCCGACAAGTTCTTC	CASSPGTSGADKFF	TRBJ2-1	.	TRBD2	14	TRBV3-1/TRBV3-2
TGCAGCGCCGGTGACGGAGATAATTCACCCCTCCACTTT	CSAGDGDNSPLHF	TRBJ1-6	.	.	13	TRBV29-1
TGTGCCAGCTCACCACGAGATGGAAGATTCGGGACAGGCCCTATCTCTGGAAACACCATATATTTT	CASSPRDGRFGTGPISGNTIYF	TRBJ1-3	.	TRBD1	22	TRBV18
TGTGCCGGGGGACTATCGCCCTACGAGCAGTACTTC	CAGGLSPYEQYF	TRBJ2-7	.	TRBD2	12	TRBV2
TGCGCCAGCAGCCAGTCGGGAGGGTTCGCTGAAGCTTTCTTT	CASSQSGGFAEAFF	TRBJ1-1	.	.	14	TRBV4-1
TGTGCCAGCAGCTTATTTACAGGTCCCTACGAGCAGTACTTC	CASSLFTGPYEQYF	TRBJ2-7	few	.	14	TRBV5-5
TGTGCCAGCAGCCCGCCGCGACAGGTCTCCTACGAGCAGTACTTC	CASSPPRQVSYEQYF	TRBJ2-7	.	.	15	TRBV5-6